This entry describes one TCR beta chain. The antigen remains undetermined. Germline V CDR1 and CDR2: SGHTA, FQGNSA. The V gene end was trimmed by 5 bases and the J gene end by 1 base; junction bases not matched to a gene: 6. This CDR3 is 16 amino acids long. The data are from a study of cytomegalovirus exposure and HLA in healthy donors. Findings and caveats of the study: When presence/absence was analysed, sequencing depth was taken to be roughly uniform across donors. Three CMV-associated chains proved CMV antigen-specific in vitro. When a later analysis compared HLA-associated TCR beta chains with equally common others, the HLA-associated chains turned out to be more clonally expanded and to have lower generation probabilities.

The PCR contained 60 Vbeta and 13 Jbeta primers. The repertoire was sequenced with immunoSEQ multiplex PCR; TCRdb's copy has only in-frame clones and lacks some. The top ten hold over 1% of the sample, which has under 250,000 clones, approximately 81% seen once. The chain carries TRBV7-2 and TRBJ2-7; 12 bases map to TRBD2. Sequenced input: PBMCs. The receptor was derived from a human donor in good health. CDR3 bases: TGTGCCAGCAGCGCGACTAGCGGGAGCCCTTCCTACGAGCAGTACTTC. Translated, it gives CASSATSGSPSYEQYF.